These 27 T cell receptor beta chains were all obtained from the same sample, sequenced in a study of T cell repertoires in cytomegalovirus infection. From the reads, TCRdb called clonotypes with MiXCR, one entry per CDR3 protein. The sample records 150,000 to 200,000 distinct CDR3 sequences, roughly a sixth being singletons. Sequencing was done on a sample of CD8+ T cells from PBMCs. These receptors were collected from a human donor in good health (CMV status not recorded). Some clones in this sample may be carry-over from other donors' samples.

This clonotype was detected a few times. The rearrangement links TRBV27 to TRBJ1-1; D ambiguous. This CDR3 comprises 14 residues. The V end lost 2 bases, the J end lost 6 bases, and 13 bases lay between the germline ends. The germline CDR1 and CDR2 sequences are MNHEY and SMNVEV (reference sequence). The CDR3 is CASSLIPGRPEAFF. For the CDR3, the DNA is TGTGCCAGCAGTTTAATCCCCGGGAGGCCTGAAGCTTTCTTT.

The chain recombines TRBV12-3 or TRBV12-4 with TRBJ2-4; D remains ambiguous. Trimming removed 8 bases at V and 7 bases at J, with 18 bases between. There are 14 residues in the CDR3. CDR3 bases: TGTGCCAGCTACCCCCAGGACGGCTCTAACATTCAGTACTTC. It specifies CASYPQDGSNIQYF.

The V call is TRBV2, the J call TRBJ2-7; 9 bases align to TRBD1. Looked up from germline, CDR1 is SNHLY and CDR2 is FYNNEI. The V and J ends lost 11 bases and 3 bases, in that order; junction bases with no gene match: 5. This CDR3 is 12 amino acids long. DNA for the CDR3: TGTGCCGTCCGGGACAGGGACTACGAGCAGTACTTC. Translating it yields CAVRDRDYEQYF.

The rearrangement links TRBV6-2 or TRBV6-3 to TRBJ1-1, with D hard to call. Germline assignment: CDR1 MNHEY and CDR2 SVGEGT. The CDR3 sequence is 16 residues long. V was cut by 3 bases and J by 1 base, with 15 bases left in between. As DNA, the CDR3 is TGTGCCAGCAGTTATTGGACTGACGGATGGAACACTGAAGCTTTCTTT. It encodes CASSYWTDGWNTEAFF.

This clonotype was observed a handful of times. The chain links TRBV19 to TRBJ2-1; 13 bases match TRBD2. CDR3 length: 19 residues. V lost 2 bases and J lost 4; bases outside the gene matches: 11. Per germline, CDR1 LNHDA and CDR2 SQIVND (reference sequence). As DNA, the CDR3 is TGTGCCAGTAGTATAAGACTAGCGGGGGGCCCGGCGGAATACAATGAGCAGTTCTTC. Translating gives CASSIRLAGGPAEYNEQFF. Combining the CDR3 with reference TRBV19 and TRBJ2-1 gives the whole variable domain DGGITQSPKYLFRKEGQNVTLSCEQNLNHDAMYWYRQDPGQGLRLIYYSQIVNDFQKGDIAEGYSVSREKKESFPLTVTSAQKNPTAFYLCASSIRLAGGPAEYNEQFFGPGTRLTVL.

This clonotype was observed a few times. V is TRBV6-2 or TRBV6-3 and J is TRBJ2-3; D gene unclear. V was trimmed by 2 bases and J by 6 bases, leaving 3 bases between them. The CDR3 runs to 11 residues. CDR1 is MNHEY and CDR2 is SVGEGT in the germline V gene. CDR3 sequence: CASSYGDTQYF. In DNA, the CDR3 is TGTGCCAGCAGTTACGGTGATACGCAGTATTTT.

The table lists this clonotype with a few counts. The chain joins TRBV2 to TRBJ1-4; 7 nucleotides match TRBD1. From germline, CDR1 is SNHLY and CDR2 FYNNEI. Trimming at V came to 2 bases and at J to 8 bases, leaving 5 bases not matched to a gene. The CDR3 covers 14 residues. CDR3 residues: CASSEKGAGEKLFF. The CDR3 coding sequence is TGTGCCAGCAGTGAAAAGGGGGCAGGGGAAAAACTGTTTTTT. Filled out from reference TRBV2 and TRBJ1-4, the complete variable domain reads EPEVTQTPSHQVTQMGQEVILRCVPISNHLYFYWYRQILGQKVEFLVSFYNNEISEKSEIFDDQFSVERPDGSNFTLKIRSTKLEDSAMYFCASSEKGAGEKLFFGSGTQLSVL.

The genes are TRBV14 and TRBJ2-6; tentatively, D is TRBD1 (6 bases). Germline loops: CDR1 SGHDN, CDR2 FVKESK. V gave up 4 bases and J gave up 0 bases, with 10 bases separating them. This CDR3 region has 16 residues. CDR3 protein: CASSPRTASGANVLTF. In DNA form, the CDR3 reads TGTGCCAGCAGCCCCCGGACAGCCTCTGGGGCCAACGTCCTGACTTTC.

This clonotype has only a few counts. This sequence joins TRBV7-9 and TRBJ1-1; tentatively, D is TRBD1 (5 bases). The CDR3 is made up of 15 amino acids. V was clipped by 5 bases and J by 5 bases, with 18 bases between them. The germline CDR1 and CDR2 sequences are SEHNR and FQNEAQ (reference sequence). The CDR3 spells CASSLRWDYGTEAFF. The DNA for the CDR3 is TGTGCCAGCAGCCTTAGGTGGGACTACGGTACTGAAGCTTTCTTT.

The V gene is TRBV27, the J gene TRBJ2-7; no clear D gene. Germline CDR1 and CDR2: MNHEY and SMNVEV (reference sequence). Trimming removed 0 bases at V and 2 bases at J, with 11 bases between. This CDR3 region has 15 residues. CDR3 coding DNA: TGTGCCAGCAGTTTATCGGACGGTGGGGCCTACGAGCAGTACTTC. As protein: CASSLSDGGAYEQYF.

The rearrangement links TRBV28 to TRBJ2-7; possibly TRBD1 for D (6 bases). Trimming stripped 6 bases from V and 4 bases from J, with 19 bases between. This CDR3 has 15 amino acids. Germline V lookup: CDR1 MDHEN, CDR2 SYDVKM. As DNA, the CDR3 is TGTGCCAGCAGACAGAGTCCGGGACACCTTTACGAGCAGTACTTC. This translates into CASRQSPGHLYEQYF. Full variable domain (outside the CDR3, taken from reference TRBV28 and TRBJ2-7): DVKVTQSSRYLVKRTGEKVFLECVQDMDHENMFWYRQDPGLGLRLIYFSYDVKMKEKGDIPEGYSVSREKKERFSLILESASTNQTSMYLCASRQSPGHLYEQYFGPGTRLTVT.

This clonotype was detected many times. The gene calls are TRBV7-2 and TRBJ1-3; D gene uncertain. There are 13 residues in the CDR3. Germline V gene lookup returns CDR1 SGHTA and CDR2 FQGNSA. Trimming pared 2 bases from V and 1 base from J, leaving 3 bases between. The CDR3 sequence: CASSLWSGNTIYF. The CDR3, as DNA: TGTGCCAGCAGCTTATGGTCTGGAAACACCATATATTTT.

The rearrangement links TRBV5-6 to TRBJ2-2; TRBD1 might be the D (6 bases). V was pared by 1 base and J by 3 bases, with 13 bases between. CDR1 is SGHDT and CDR2 is YYEEEE in the germline V gene. The length of the CDR3 is 16 residues. In DNA form, the CDR3 reads TGTGCCAGCAGCTTGTCGCTGGGGGCCGACACCGGGGAGCTGTTTTTT. It yields the protein CASSLSLGADTGELFF.

This clonotype was recorded at least ten times. The chain is built from TRBV29-1 and TRBJ2-1; 11 bases match TRBD2. Germline V lookup: CDR1 SQVTM, CDR2 ANQGSEA. V gave up 3 bases and J gave up 8 bases; unmatched junction bases: 9. The CDR3 sequence is 15 residues long. This chain's CDR3 is CSVDGSSGRRYEQFF. The CDR3 coding sequence is TGCAGCGTTGACGGTTCTAGCGGGAGGAGGTATGAGCAGTTCTTC.

The gene calls are TRBV28 and TRBJ2-3; TRBD2 matches at 16 bases. The V segment lost 3 bases and the J segment 4 bases; nucleotides outside the gene matches: 1. The CDR3 contains 16 residues. Germline CDR1 and CDR2: MDHEN and SYDVKM. The DNA for the CDR3 is TGTGCCAGCAGTTTGGGACTAGCGGGAGGGCCAGATACGCAGTATTTT. It codes for CASSLGLAGGPDTQYF.

A few counts support this clonotype. The V and J genes are TRBV5-4 and TRBJ2-1; TRBD2 matches 11 bases. Trimming cost V 3 bases and J 9 bases; bases outside gene matches: 8. This CDR3 contains 15 residues. Germline CDR1 reads SGHNT; CDR2 reads YYREEE (reference sequence). The CDR3 reads CASSYLAGGGGEQFF. CDR3 nucleotide sequence: TGTGCCAGCAGCTACCTAGCGGGAGGAGGGGGTGAGCAGTTCTTC.

CDR3 in DNA: TGCGCCAGCAGCCAAGAATTGGGAGCCACTGAAGCTTTCTTT. Amino acids: CASSQELGATEAFF. The chain joins TRBV4-1 to TRBJ1-1, with unresolved D. Trimming left V 0 bases short and J 4 bases short, with 9 bases between. The CDR3 totals 14 residues. Germline V CDR1 and CDR2: MGHRA, YSYEKL.

The chain couples TRBV12-5 to TRBJ2-1; possible D gene TRBD1, 6 bases. V shed 5 bases and J shed 8 bases, with 10 bases lying between them. The length of the CDR3 is 12 residues. Germline-derived CDR1 and CDR2 are LGHNT and FRNRAP. The chain's CDR3 is CASGNRVDEQFF. The CDR3 nucleotides read TGTGCTAGTGGTAACAGGGTCGATGAGCAGTTCTTC.

This clonotype was found a few times. The chain has TRBV2 and TRBJ2-2; 8 nucleotides line up with TRBD1. The CDR3 spans 15 residues. CDR1 is SNHLY, CDR2 FYNNEI, per germline. Losses at the gene ends were 6 bases for V and 4 bases for J; bases not matched to a gene: 7. CDR3 region: CASRPGQAFTGELFF. The DNA of the CDR3 is TGTGCCAGCAGACCGGGACAGGCTTTCACCGGGGAGCTGTTTTTT.

This clonotype was recorded a few times. The CDR3 spells CASSWQGTQYF. CDR3 DNA sequence: TGTGCCAGCAGCTGGCAAGGAACCCAGTACTTC. The chain carries TRBV11-2 and TRBJ2-5; unclear D gene. Germline V CDR1 and CDR2: SGHAT, FQNNGV. V dropped 4 bases and J dropped 8 bases, with 8 bases sitting between them. The CDR3 has 11 amino acids.

A few counts support this clonotype. CDR3 sequence: CASSSEYGYTF. DNA for the CDR3: TGTGCCAGCAGTTCGGAGTATGGCTACACCTTC. The chain uses TRBV28 and TRBJ1-2; D not resolved. Per the germline V gene, CDR1 is MDHEN and CDR2 is SYDVKM. Deletions cut 4 bases from V and 5 bases from J, with 5 bases between. There are 11 residues in the CDR3.

The V gene is TRBV2, the J gene TRBJ2-5, with 8 bases lining up with TRBD2. The CDR3 sequence is 11 residues long. The ends lost 8 bases at V and 13 bases at J; junction bases unmatched: 9. Germline CDR1 is SNHLY and CDR2 is FYNNEI. The CDR3 here is CASLAGGRLYF. Written as DNA, the CDR3 is TGTGCCAGCTTGGCGGGGGGCCGGCTGTACTTC. The full variable domain, its missing parts supplied by reference TRBV2 and TRBJ2-5, is EPEVTQTPSHQVTQMGQEVILRCVPISNHLYFYWYRQILGQKVEFLVSFYNNEISEKSEIFDDQFSVERPDGSNFTLKIRSTKLEDSAMYFCASLAGGRLYFGPGTRLLVL.

This clonotype was observed at least ten times. Written as DNA, the CDR3 is TGTGCCAGCAGCCCCCAGGACGCCGCCTACAATGAGCAGTTCTTC. Translated: CASSPQDAAYNEQFF. The chain links TRBV7-9 to TRBJ2-1; the D is unclear. Germline CDR1 and CDR2: SEHNR and FQNEAQ (reference sequence). Trimming took 5 bases from V and 2 from J, leaving 13 bases between them. The CDR3 spans 15 residues.

This clonotype has a handful of counts. The chain employs TRBV11-2 and TRBJ2-7; D remains ambiguous. This CDR3 comprises 16 residues. The V gene lost 5 bases and the J gene lost 1 base, with 18 bases spanning the gap. Germline lookup yields CDR1 SGHAT and CDR2 FQNNGV. The CDR3 DNA sequence: TGTGCCAGCAGCAAGATACGAACGCCGAGATCCTACGAGCAGTACTTC. Protein sequence: CASSKIRTPRSYEQYF.

This clonotype has more than one count but fewer than ten. CDR3 sequence (DNA): TGTGCCAGCACCTTTGGACCGGGACTAGAGGCTAAGACCCAGTACTTC. Translation gives CASTFGPGLEAKTQYF. The rearrangement uses TRBV28 and TRBJ2-5, with 8 bases matching TRBD2. CDR1 is MDHEN, CDR2 SYDVKM, per germline. This CDR3 region has 16 residues. J lost 6 bases, V lost 7 bases, and 16 bases had no gene match.

This clonotype was detected a few times. This chain uses TRBV7-2 with TRBJ2-7; 8 nucleotides align to TRBD2. Germline values: CDR1 SGHTA, CDR2 FQGNSA. This CDR3 contains 16 residues. Germline trimming cut 5 bases from V and 0 bases from J; bases unmatched to any gene: 9. The CDR3 reads CASSPSGGGSSYEQYF. In DNA, the CDR3 is TGTGCCAGCAGCCCCTCGGGCGGGGGGAGCTCCTACGAGCAGTACTTC. The entire variable domain, with the rest obtained from reference TRBV7-2 and TRBJ2-7, is as follows: GAGVSQSPSNKVTEKGKDVELRCDPISGHTALYWYRQSLGQGLEFLIYFQGNSAPDKSGLPSDRFSAERTGGSVSTLTIQRTQQEDSAVYLCASSPSGGGSSYEQYFGPGTRLTVT.

This clonotype was seen many times. The DNA of the CDR3 is TGTGCCAGCAGGAGGCGGGGAGAGACCCAGTACTTC. Its protein product is CASRRRGETQYF. J is TRBJ2-5 and V is TRBV6-1; TRBD2 might be the D (6 bases). Deletions cut 6 bases from V and 4 bases from J, with 9 bases between. Germline CDR1 MNHNS, CDR2 SASEGT. This CDR3 region has 12 residues.